A single sample is the source of the 24 T cell receptor beta chains below, sequenced in a study of identical twins. TCRdb re-called the 5' RACE reads through MiXCR, storing one row per CDR3 protein. This repertoire shows fewer than 550,000 distinct CDR3 sequences, approximately 14% found once; its top ten account for more than 0.4%. These records were also assigned to another study, of yellow fever vaccine responses in identical twins.

Sequenced input: CD4+ T cells sorted from blood. The receptor source for this set is a woman under 30 in good health.

The table lists this clonotype with a few counts. The chain uses TRBV27 and TRBJ2-2; maybe TRBD1 (6 bases). Per the germline V gene, CDR1 is MNHEY and CDR2 is SMNVEV (reference sequence). V was pared by 2 bases and J by 1 base, with 11 bases between. The CDR3 is made up of 16 amino acids. The DNA for the CDR3 is TGTGCCAGCAGTTTAAGTCTACAGGGGAACACCGGGGAGCTGTTTTTT. Translated: CASSLSLQGNTGELFF.

The chain joins TRBV6-1 to TRBJ1-1; D not resolved. V was shortened by 5 bases and J by 4 bases, with 11 bases between the two germline ends. Germline V gene data show CDR1 as MNHNS and CDR2 as SASEGT. This CDR3 spans 13 amino acids. The CDR3 loop reads CASSPVLGTEAFF. The CDR3 coding sequence is TGTGCCAGCAGTCCCGTCCTCGGCACTGAAGCTTTCTTT.

In this sample, this clonotype turned up a few times. CDR3 loop: CAISLPTSGRNEQFF. The CDR3 DNA is TGTGCCATCAGTCTCCCGACTAGCGGGAGGAATGAGCAGTTCTTC. V usage is TRBV10-3 and J usage is TRBJ2-1; TRBD2 agrees at 13 bases. Germline CDR1 is ENHRY and CDR2 is SYGVKD. V lost 5 bases, J lost 7 bases, and 5 bases stayed unmatched. The CDR3 runs 15 residues.

This sequence joins TRBV5-1 and TRBJ2-5; D is undetermined. CDR3 length: 13 residues. With 2 bases removed from V and 5 bases from J, the gap between germline ends came to 10 bases. Germline V gives CDR1 SGHRS, CDR2 YFSETQ. The CDR3 DNA sequence: TGCGCCAGCAGCTTATTTTTCGGGGAGACCCAGTACTTC. It is translated as CASSLFFGETQYF.

J is TRBJ2-1 and V is TRBV5-5; 7 bases are a match to TRBD2. Germline CDR1 reads SGHKS; CDR2 reads YYEKEE (reference sequence). This CDR3 has 15 amino acids. J gave up 5 bases and V 5 bases, and 10 bases lay outside the gene matches. The CDR3 nucleotides are TGTGCCAGCAGGAGGAGGGCGGGAGCGGACAATGAGCAGTTCTTC. Encoded protein: CASRRRAGADNEQFF.

This clonotype has just a few counts. The chain links TRBV28 to TRBJ2-2; the D gene could be TRBD1 or TRBD2 (5 bases each). V gave up 2 bases and J gave up 11 bases, with 12 bases separating them. The CDR3 consists of 13 residues. Germline V gives CDR1 MDHEN, CDR2 SYDVKM. This chain's CDR3 is CASSLEGSRELFF. In DNA, the CDR3 is TGTGCCAGCAGTTTAGAGGGGTCCCGAGAGCTGTTTTTT.

Only a few counts were recorded for this clonotype. The chain employs TRBV4-1 and TRBJ2-2, with 8 nucleotides matching TRBD2. CDR1 and CDR2 (germline): MGHRA, YSYEKL. The V and J ends lost 5 bases and 0 bases, in that order; junction bases with no gene match: 2. The length of the CDR3 is 15 residues. The CDR3 DNA is TGCGCCAGCAGCGTTAGCGGGGCGAACACCGGGGAGCTGTTTTTT. Translated, it gives CASSVSGANTGELFF.

This clonotype was counted between two and nine times. V usage is TRBV24-1 and J usage is TRBJ1-4, with TRBD1 matching over 7 bases. This CDR3 has 17 residues. Germline V gene data show CDR1 as KGHDR and CDR2 as SFDVKD. J was trimmed by 0 bases and V by 5 bases; bases with no gene match: 8. The CDR3 sequence: CATSAGGGVATNEKLFF. CDR3 in DNA: TGTGCCACCAGTGCTGGAGGGGGCGTTGCAACTAATGAAAAACTGTTTTTT.

This clonotype was observed a few times. The J gene is TRBJ2-1, the V gene TRBV11-2; a possible D gene is TRBD2 (7 bases). This CDR3 is 17 amino acids long. V lost 8 bases to trimming and J lost 0 bases, with 20 bases between them. Germline lookup yields CDR1 SGHAT and CDR2 FQNNGV. CDR3 DNA: TGTGCCAGCGCCCGGGGGCTGGGGGGGGGCTCCTACAATGAGCAGTTCTTC. Its protein product is CASARGLGGGSYNEQFF.

This clonotype occurred a few times. This chain joins TRBV12-3 or TRBV12-4 and TRBJ2-1, with 8 nucleotides matching TRBD2. The CDR3 runs 14 residues. The V gene end was trimmed by 4 bases and the J gene end by 6 bases; junction bases not matched to a gene: 5. CDR3 protein: CASSSRTSSNEQFF. DNA of the CDR3: TGTGCCAGCAGTTCGCGGACTAGCAGCAATGAGCAGTTCTTC.

J is TRBJ2-7 and V is TRBV5-1; 10 nucleotides match TRBD1. This CDR3 spans 16 amino acids. CDR1 is SGHRS, CDR2 YFSETQ, per germline. Trimming at V came to 4 bases and at J to 6 bases, leaving 13 bases not matched to a gene. CDR3 protein: CASSTEGQGVFGEQYF. In DNA, the CDR3 is TGCGCCAGCAGCACCGAAGGACAGGGGGTTTTCGGCGAGCAGTACTTC.

This clonotype was picked up a small number of times. The chain joins TRBV10-2 to TRBJ1-2; 7 bases are shared with TRBD1. With 5 bases clipped from V and 8 bases from J, the junction kept 8 bases outside the gene matches. The CDR3 runs 13 residues. Per the germline V gene, CDR1 is WSHSY and CDR2 is SAAADI. The CDR3 sequence: CASSNRDRRGYTF. The CDR3 coding sequence is TGCGCCAGCAGTAACCGGGACAGAAGAGGCTACACCTTC.

This clonotype has more than one count but fewer than ten. The chain uses TRBV12-3 or TRBV12-4 and TRBJ2-2; 11 bases are shared with TRBD2. CDR3 length: 18 residues. V lost 7 bases and J lost 7; bases outside the gene matches: 17. This CDR3 reads CASTDLFTSGGFGGELFF. The CDR3 DNA reads TGTGCCAGCACCGACCTCTTTACTAGCGGGGGTTTTGGCGGGGAGCTGTTTTTT.

This chain uses TRBV21-1 with TRBJ1-3. TRBV21-1 is an annotated pseudogene. This CDR3 comprises 12 residues. The CDR3 protein is CASSTRDFTIYF. Written as DNA, the CDR3 is TGTGCCAGCAGCACCCGGGACTTTACCATATATTTT.

The chain combines TRBV7-8 with TRBJ1-2, with TRBD1 as a possible D gene (6 bases). The germline V gene encodes CDR1 SGHVS and CDR2 FQNEAQ. The V and J ends lost 1 base and 0 bases respectively, with 18 bases between them. The CDR3 length is 18 residues. CDR3 DNA: TGTGCCAGCAGCTTAGACTACTCCGGGACACAGTCTAACTATGGCTACACCTTC. This codes for CASSLDYSGTQSNYGYTF.

V is TRBV7-8 and J is TRBJ2-1, with D tentatively TRBD1 (5 bases). V lost 4 bases and J 7 bases, leaving 17 bases between the germline ends. Germline V gene lookup returns CDR1 SGHVS and CDR2 FQNEAQ. CDR3 length equals 15 residues. CDR3 in DNA: TGTGCCAGCAGCTCAACGCGGACACCCGTGAATGAGCAGTTCTTC. Translation: CASSSTRTPVNEQFF.

This clonotype has a count of ten or more. The V gene is TRBV5-1, the J gene TRBJ2-2; D not resolved. The V gene's germline CDR1 is SGHRS and CDR2 YFSETQ. CDR3 length equals 11 residues. Trimming removed 6 bases from V and 1 base from J, with 1 base in between. CDR3: CASMNTGELFF. The CDR3 nucleotides read TGCGCCAGCATGAACACCGGGGAGCTGTTTTTT. The entire variable domain, with the rest obtained from reference TRBV5-1 and TRBJ2-2, is as follows: KAGVTQTPRYLIKTRGQQVTLSCSPISGHRSVSWYQQTPGQGLQFLFEYFSETQRNKGNFPGRFSGRQFSNSRSEMNVSTLELGDSALYLCASMNTGELFFGEGSRLTVL.

This rearrangement joins TRBV12-3 or TRBV12-4 to TRBJ2-2; no firm D call. Trimming took off 1 base at V and 6 bases at J, with 6 bases between the two ends. CDR3 size: 13 residues. As DNA, the CDR3 is TGTGCCAGCAGTTTAGGGATCCCCGGGGAGCTGTTTTTT. This translates into CASSLGIPGELFF.

This clonotype was seen a few times. The chain joins TRBV3-1 to TRBJ2-1; the match to TRBD1 covers 10 bases. The V gene's germline CDR1 is LGHDT and CDR2 YNNKEL (reference sequence). With V trimmed by 3 bases and J by 6 bases, 5 bases remained unmatched. The CDR3 has 15 amino acids. The CDR3 sequence: CASSQRDRGFNEQFF. The CDR3 DNA is TGTGCCAGCAGCCAGCGGGACAGGGGATTCAATGAGCAGTTCTTC.

The V gene is TRBV6-1, the J gene TRBJ2-2, with D perhaps assigned TRBD1 or TRBD2 (5 bases each). This CDR3 comprises 13 residues. Germline CDR1 MNHNS, CDR2 SASEGT. V was cut by 5 bases and J by 4 bases, with 8 bases left in between. CDR3 nucleotide sequence: TGTGCCAGCAGTCCGGGGCGCACCGGGGAGCTGTTTTTT. Its protein is CASSPGRTGELFF.

V is TRBV24-1 and J is TRBJ2-4; 12 bases match TRBD2. The CDR3 covers 15 residues. Germline CDR1 KGHDR, CDR2 SFDVKD. After removal of 2 bases from V and 8 bases from J, the junction contained 3 bases not matched to a gene. The CDR3 spells CATSDSTSGSYIQYF. For the CDR3, the DNA is TGTGCCACCAGTGATTCGACTAGCGGGAGTTACATTCAGTACTTC.

The CDR3 protein is CSALRGGHEQFF. CDR3 nucleotides: TGCAGTGCCCTGAGGGGGGGTCATGAGCAGTTCTTC. The chain is built from TRBV20-1 and TRBJ2-1, with D possibly being TRBD2 (7 bases). In germline, CDR1 is DFQATT, CDR2 SNEGSKA (reference sequence). The CDR3 length is 12 residues. The germline V and J ends were trimmed by 6 bases and 8 bases, with 14 bases remaining between them.

The gene calls are TRBV24-1 and TRBJ2-2; TRBD2 is a possible D gene (5 bases). With 9 bases removed from V and 4 bases from J, the gap between germline ends came to 14 bases. This CDR3 has 14 amino acids. Germline CDR1 reads KGHDR; CDR2 reads SFDVKD. CDR3 coding DNA: TGTGCCACCGGGAGAGGTGGTATCACCGGGGAGCTGTTTTTT. Its protein product is CATGRGGITGELFF.

This clonotype was detected a few times. The chain combines TRBV5-1 with TRBJ2-7; D unresolved. The CDR3 has 15 residues. Trimming left V 0 bases short and J 3 bases short, with 13 bases between. Germline loops: CDR1 SGHRS, CDR2 YFSETQ. The CDR3 DNA reads as TGCGCCAGCAGCTTGGTCCGAGACAAAAGCTACGAGCAGTACTTC. It encodes CASSLVRDKSYEQYF.